The 5 T cell receptor beta chains given below trace back to one sample, sequenced in a study of blood T cell dynamics during melanoma immunotherapy. Noted time point: pre-treatment baseline. Sequencing used immunoSEQ multiplex PCR; TCRdb keeps in-frame clones, though not all of them. The data show nearly 25,000 clones, with roughly 87% seen just once and over 3.5% held by the top ten. Material: blood, obtained from a patient treated with checkpoint blockade. These TCRs come from a human donor with melanoma.

The chain joins TRBV4-2 to TRBJ1-4; 8 nucleotides align to TRBD1. This CDR3 spans 17 amino acids. Germline lookup yields CDR1 LGHNA and CDR2 YNFKEQ. V lost 0 bases to trimming and J lost 4 bases; unmatched junction nucleotides: 7. The CDR3 sequence: CASSQDGQGSGNEKLFF. As DNA, the CDR3 is TGTGCCAGCAGCCAAGATGGACAGGGCTCTGGTAATGAAAAACTGTTTTTT.

The V and J genes are TRBV11-2 and TRBJ2-7; 11 bases line up with TRBD2. The J segment lost 4 bases and the V segment lost 6 bases, leaving 8 bases of the junction unmatched. This CDR3 contains 15 residues. Looked up from germline, CDR1 is SGHAT and CDR2 is FQNNGV. The CDR3 spells CASSPLAGGPYEQYF. The CDR3 coding sequence is TGTGCCAGCAGTCCCTTAGCGGGAGGGCCTTACGAGCAGTACTTC.

J is TRBJ1-1 and V is TRBV18, with 9 bases identical to TRBD1. This CDR3 has 15 residues. CDR1 and CDR2 from the germline V gene are KGHSH and LQKENI. V dropped 3 bases and J dropped 2; count of bases not matched to a gene: 4. The DNA of the CDR3 is TGTGCCAGCTCACCGAGACAGGGGGGAAACACTGAAGCTTTCTTT. It yields the protein CASSPRQGGNTEAFF.

This clone was picked up one time. The J gene is TRBJ2-7, the V gene TRBV5-4, with D maybe TRBD2 (6 bases). CDR3 size: 14 residues. Trimming stripped 4 bases from V and 0 bases from J, with 11 bases between. Germline V CDR1 and CDR2: SGHNT, YYREEE (reference sequence). CDR3: CASSPASDSYEQYF. CDR3 DNA sequence: TGTGCCAGCAGCCCAGCTAGCGACTCCTACGAGCAGTACTTC.

The rearrangement uses TRBV6-1 and TRBJ1-2, with D tentatively TRBD1 (5 bases). In germline, CDR1 is MNHNS, CDR2 SASEGT. With 8 bases removed from V and 8 bases from J, the gap between germline ends came to 12 bases. This CDR3 comprises 11 residues. CDR3 in DNA: TGTGCCAGCCAATTGGGGGTAGGCTACACCTTC. Protein sequence: CASQLGVGYTF.